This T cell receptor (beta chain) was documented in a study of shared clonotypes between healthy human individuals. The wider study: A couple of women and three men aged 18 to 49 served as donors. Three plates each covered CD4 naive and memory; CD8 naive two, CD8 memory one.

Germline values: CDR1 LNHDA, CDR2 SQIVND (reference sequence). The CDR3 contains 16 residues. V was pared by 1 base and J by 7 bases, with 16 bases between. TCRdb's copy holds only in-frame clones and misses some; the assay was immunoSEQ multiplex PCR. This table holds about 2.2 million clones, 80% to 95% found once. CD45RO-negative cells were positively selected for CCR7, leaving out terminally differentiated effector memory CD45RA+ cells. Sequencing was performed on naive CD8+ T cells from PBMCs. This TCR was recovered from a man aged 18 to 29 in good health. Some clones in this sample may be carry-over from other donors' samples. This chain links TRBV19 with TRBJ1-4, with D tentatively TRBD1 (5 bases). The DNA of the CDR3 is TGTGCCAGTAGTATAGTTGGCGCCTCCGGGGCTGAAAAACTGTTTTTT. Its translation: CASSIVGASGAEKLFF.